The 27 T cell receptor beta chains below come from one sample, sequenced in a study of Ad26.COV2.S vaccination and SARS-CoV-2 variants. Some clones are missing from TCRdb's copy, which holds only in-frame ones; the method was immunoSEQ multiplex PCR. Found here are about 350,000 clones, 85% of them singletons; the top ten hold 2.5% to 3.5%. Described treatment: some 20 received Ad26.COV2.S at low or high dose, single or two shots; about 5 received placebo; per-sample allocation not given. Sampling was performed 63 days after the first vaccine or placebo injection. Source: peripheral blood, taken in a trial of Ad26.COV2.S vaccine versus placebo. These TCRs come from a person between 18 and 59 years old who received the Ad26.COV2.S COVID-19 vaccine or a placebo.

Here the CDR3 reads CASLARGCRYEQYF. The CDR3 DNA reads TGTGCCAGCCTGGCCCGAGGGTGCCGCTACGAGCAGTACTTC. The V and J genes are TRBV12-1 and TRBJ2-7; the tabulated D call, TRBD2, remains unverified against the DNA. TRBV12-1 is a pseudogene locus. The CDR3 runs 14 residues.

This clone has just one count. This chain connects TRBV19 to TRBJ1-4; D uncertain. V lost 3 bases and J lost 4, with 18 bases in between. The CDR3 is 17 residues long. Per the germline V gene, CDR1 is LNHDA and CDR2 is SQIVND (reference sequence). CDR3 sequence: CASSIPSGRTNNEKLFF. The DNA for the CDR3 is TGTGCCAGTAGTATCCCTTCTGGACGGACCAATAATGAAAAACTGTTTTTT.

V gene TRBV7-8 combines with J gene TRBJ1-4, with D maybe TRBD1 (6 bases). This CDR3 contains 13 residues. Germline CDR1 reads SGHVS; CDR2 reads FQNEAQ. V was cut by 5 bases and J by 3 bases, with 7 bases left in between. CDR3 DNA sequence: TGTGCCAGCAGCGGGGGGCCTAATGAAAAACTGTTTTTT. It translates to CASSGGPNEKLFF.

The chain combines TRBV18 with TRBJ2-1, with 11 bases that match TRBD2. With 3 bases clipped from V and 7 bases from J, the junction kept 5 bases outside the gene matches. This CDR3 has 15 amino acids. Germline V gene sequence: CDR1 KGHSH, CDR2 LQKENI. The CDR3 DNA is TGTGCCAGCTCACCCACTAGCGGGGGACGGAATGAGCAGTTCTTC. Encoded protein: CASSPTSGGRNEQFF.

This chain uses TRBV5-5 with TRBJ2-5, with 7 bases fitting TRBD1. The CDR3 has 14 amino acids. Germline CDR1 and CDR2: SGHKS and YYEKEE (reference sequence). V shed 4 bases, J shed 1 base, and the junction held 4 bases outside the gene matches. The CDR3 reads CASSQPGGQETQYF. The CDR3 DNA reads TGTGCCAGCAGCCAGCCAGGGGGCCAAGAGACCCAGTACTTC.

The chain links TRBV6-4 to TRBJ2-2; 8 positions match TRBD1. The CDR3 extends over 14 amino acids. Germline V gene sequence: CDR1 MRHNA, CDR2 SNTAGT. J gave up 3 bases and V 5 bases, and 2 bases lay outside the gene matches. As DNA, the CDR3 is TGTGCCAGCAGTACAGGGGGAGACACCGGGGAGCTGTTTTTT. Encoded protein: CASSTGGDTGELFF.

The V call is TRBV3-1 (or the pseudogene TRBV3-2), the J call TRBJ2-3; 16 bases align to TRBD2. This CDR3 comprises 21 residues. Trimming at V came to 3 bases and at J to 1 base, leaving 13 bases not matched to a gene. Germline CDR1 and CDR2: LGHDT and YNNKEL (reference sequence). The CDR3 DNA reads TGTGCCAGCAGCCAGACACCCGGGACTAGCGGGAGGGTTACTGGCACAGATACGCAGTATTTT. Amino acids: CASSQTPGTSGRVTGTDTQYF.

The chain uses TRBV9 and TRBJ2-5, with 8 bases identical to TRBD2. The CDR3 covers 17 residues. CDR1 is SGDLS, CDR2 YYNGEE, per germline. V lost 0 bases, J lost 0 bases, and 7 bases stayed unmatched. Here the CDR3 DNA reads TGTGCCAGCAGCGTAGGCGGCGGGGGGCCCTACCAAGAGACCCAGTACTTC. This codes for CASSVGGGGPYQETQYF.

As to this clone: The same CDR3 can be traced to other DNA sequences in this sample. CDR3 sequence: CASSRDRNYGYTF. CDR3 nucleotides: TGTGCCAGCAGCCGGGACCGTAACTATGGCTACACCTTC. The chain uses TRBV11-2 and TRBJ1-2, with D possibly TRBD1 on 5 matching bases. With 5 bases removed from V and 1 base from J, the gap between germline ends came to 8 bases. Germline CDR1 and CDR2: SGHAT and FQNNGV. The length of the CDR3 is 13 residues. Supplemented by reference TRBV11-2 and TRBJ1-2, the full variable domain reads EAGVAQSPRYKIIEKRQSVAFWCNPISGHATLYWYQQILGQGPKLLIQFQNNGVVDDSQLPKDRFSAERLKGVDSTLKIQPAKLEDSAVYLCASSRDRNYGYTFGSGTRLTVV.

With regard to this clone: The same CDR3 can be traced to other DNA sequences in this sample. The V gene is TRBV18, the J gene TRBJ2-2; 9 nucleotides line up with TRBD2. From germline, CDR1 is KGHSH and CDR2 LQKENI. V lost 3 bases and J lost 1; bases outside the gene matches: 0. This CDR3 has 15 amino acids. The CDR3 region is CASSPTSGNTGELFF. CDR3 DNA sequence: TGTGCCAGCTCACCGACTAGCGGGAACACCGGGGAGCTGTTTTTT.

The genes are TRBV2 and TRBJ2-1; perhaps TRBD2 as D (5 bases). The ends were cut back, 10 bases at V and 0 bases at J, with 13 bases in the middle. Germline CDR1 and CDR2: SNHLY and FYNNEI. The CDR3 totals 14 residues. The DNA of the CDR3 is TGTGCCACCTCCGGGGTTAGCTCCTACAATGAGCAGTTCTTC. This encodes CATSGVSSYNEQFF. The full variable domain, its missing parts supplied by reference TRBV2 and TRBJ2-1, is EPEVTQTPSHQVTQMGQEVILRCVPISNHLYFYWYRQILGQKVEFLVSFYNNEISEKSEIFDDQFSVERPDGSNFTLKIRSTKLEDSAMYFCATSGVSSYNEQFFGPGTRLTVL.

The chain couples TRBV5-5 to TRBJ2-6, with D tentatively TRBD1 (5 bases). V was trimmed by 4 bases and J by 3 bases, leaving 26 bases between them. This CDR3 comprises 20 residues. Germline assignment: CDR1 SGHKS and CDR2 YYEKEE (reference sequence). CDR3 protein: CASSLGTSGPGRVGANVLTF. The CDR3 DNA follows: TGTGCCAGCAGCCTTGGAACATCAGGGCCTGGTAGGGTTGGGGCCAACGTCCTGACTTTC.

The rearrangement uses TRBV20-1 and TRBJ1-3; D remains unclear. Germline V gene data show CDR1 as DFQATT and CDR2 as SNEGSKA (reference sequence). V lost 5 bases to trimming and J lost 5 bases, with 7 bases between them. This CDR3 region has 11 residues. CDR3 coding DNA: TGCAGTGCTGTTGACAGAAACACCATATATTTT. It encodes CSAVDRNTIYF.

CDR3: CASSPGTASTDTQYF. In DNA, the CDR3 is TGTGCCAGCAGTCCTGGGACAGCCAGCACAGATACGCAGTATTTT. The chain carries TRBV2 and TRBJ2-3; 7 nucleotides agree with TRBD1. The CDR3 consists of 15 residues. The junction had 5 bases not matched to a gene; V was cut back by 5 bases and J by 0 bases. Germline loops: CDR1 SNHLY, CDR2 FYNNEI.

V is TRBV7-9 and J is TRBJ2-3, with 13 positions matching TRBD2. V dropped 1 base and J dropped 0; count of bases not matched to a gene: 4. The CDR3 consists of 18 residues. Germline loops: CDR1 SEHNR, CDR2 FQNEAQ (reference sequence). The CDR3 DNA follows: TGTGCCAGCAGCTTAGGACTAGCGGGGGGAACTAGCACAGATACGCAGTATTTT. Encoded protein: CASSLGLAGGTSTDTQYF.

The chain recombines TRBV2 with TRBJ2-1, with 8 bases lining up with TRBD2. V shed 5 bases and J 6 bases; nucleotides not matched to a gene: 9. CDR1 and CDR2 (germline): SNHLY, FYNNEI. CDR3 length equals 15 residues. The CDR3 nucleotides read TGTGCCAGCAGTACCGGGACTAGTAGGTTCAATGAGCAGTTCTTC. Encoded protein: CASSTGTSRFNEQFF. Filled out from reference TRBV2 and TRBJ2-1, the complete variable domain reads EPEVTQTPSHQVTQMGQEVILRCVPISNHLYFYWYRQILGQKVEFLVSFYNNEISEKSEIFDDQFSVERPDGSNFTLKIRSTKLEDSAMYFCASSTGTSRFNEQFFGPGTRLTVL.

This chain links TRBV7-8 with TRBJ2-3; 11 nucleotides match TRBD2. Germline CDR1 and CDR2: SGHVS and FQNEAQ. CDR3 length: 20 amino acids. V lost 5 bases and J lost 3; bases outside the gene matches: 19. The CDR3 protein is CASSILAGEGGSFNTDTQYF. The DNA of the CDR3 is TGTGCCAGCAGCATACTAGCGGGGGAAGGCGGGAGTTTTAATACAGATACGCAGTATTTT.

The gene calls are TRBV4-1 and TRBJ1-1; D is unclear. The germline V and J ends were trimmed by 3 bases and 0 bases, with 11 bases remaining between them. The germline CDR1 and CDR2 sequences are MGHRA and YSYEKL. The CDR3 loop spans 15 amino acids. CDR3 loop: CASSQRTIMNTEAFF. The CDR3 nucleotides are TGCGCCAGCAGCCAGCGGACTATCATGAACACTGAAGCTTTCTTT.

The chain links TRBV20-1 to TRBJ2-1; D ambiguous. In germline, CDR1 is DFQATT, CDR2 SNEGSKA (reference sequence). CDR3 size: 11 residues. Trimming took off 6 bases at V and 9 bases at J, with 12 bases between the two ends. The CDR3 loop is CSATQRGEQFF. The CDR3 coding sequence is TGCAGTGCCACCCAGCGAGGTGAGCAGTTCTTC.

This clone was detected only once. The chain combines TRBV29-1 with TRBJ2-7, with 11 positions matching TRBD2. V trimming: 0 bases; J trimming: 2 bases; junction bases outside the gene matches: 15. CDR1 SQVTM and CDR2 ANQGSEA come from the germline V gene. The CDR3 is 19 residues long. CDR3 loop: CSVEDEVGTSGFRAYEQYF. As DNA, the CDR3 is TGCAGCGTTGAAGATGAAGTCGGGACTAGCGGATTCCGTGCCTACGAGCAGTACTTC.

V gene TRBV5-4 combines with J gene TRBJ2-3; D may be TRBD2 (6 bases). Germline CDR1 and CDR2: SGHNT and YYREEE (reference sequence). Trimming took off 5 bases at V and 4 bases at J, with 17 bases between the two ends. The CDR3 is 15 residues long. This CDR3 reads CASSMGGQGADTQYF. The CDR3, as DNA: TGTGCCAGCAGTATGGGAGGCCAGGGAGCAGATACGCAGTATTTT.

The chain couples TRBV28 to TRBJ2-7; TRBD2 matches at 13 bases. CDR1 and CDR2 from the germline V gene are MDHEN and SYDVKM. Germline trimming cut 6 bases from V and 3 bases from J; bases unmatched to any gene: 2. CDR3 length: 14 residues. The CDR3 coding sequence is TGTGCCAGCAGACTAGCGGGAGGGAGCTACGAGCAGTACTTC. This gives the protein CASRLAGGSYEQYF.

This chain uses TRBV7-8 with TRBJ2-7; D remains unclear. Trimming removed 6 bases from V and 3 bases from J, with 6 bases in between. CDR3 length: 11 amino acids. Germline V gene lookup returns CDR1 SGHVS and CDR2 FQNEAQ. CDR3 bases: TGTGCCAGCAGGCGCGACTACGAGCAGTACTTC. This sequence encodes CASRRDYEQYF.

This clone was counted many times. V gene TRBV9 combines with J gene TRBJ2-7, with D perhaps TRBD2 (6 bases). Trimming took off 0 bases at V and 3 bases at J, with 13 bases between the two ends. Germline V gene data show CDR1 as SGDLS and CDR2 as YYNGEE. The CDR3 extends over 15 amino acids. The CDR3 bases are TGTGCCAGCAGCGTAGCCCCCGGGACTCGCTACGAGCAGTACTTC. This translates into CASSVAPGTRYEQYF. The entire variable domain, with the rest obtained from reference TRBV9 and TRBJ2-7, is as follows: DSGVTQTPKHLITATGQRVTLRCSPRSGDLSVYWYQQSLDQGLQFLIQYYNGEERAKGNILERFSAQQFPDLHSELNLSSLELGDSALYFCASSVAPGTRYEQYFGPGTRLTVT.

The gene calls are TRBV13 and TRBJ2-2; D remains ambiguous. This CDR3 spans 15 amino acids. Trimming took 5 bases from V and 6 from J, leaving 16 bases between them. Germline assignment: CDR1 PRHDT and CDR2 FYEKMQ (reference sequence). CDR3 residues: CASSPTVGTAGELFF. For the CDR3, the DNA is TGTGCCAGCAGCCCCACGGTTGGTACCGCCGGGGAGCTGTTTTTT.

The chain has TRBV3-1 (or the pseudogene TRBV3-2) and TRBJ1-4; D not resolved. The CDR3 sequence is 18 residues long. CDR1 LGHDT and CDR2 YNNKEL come from the germline V gene (reference sequence). The V end was cut by 1 base, the J end by 4 bases, with 19 bases between. This CDR3 reads CASSQVLARATINEKLFF. The CDR3 DNA follows: TGTGCCAGCAGCCAAGTTCTTGCCCGGGCTACGATTAATGAAAAACTGTTTTTT.

The chain carries TRBV30 and TRBJ2-1; D uncertain. CDR3 length: 15 amino acids. Trimming shortened V by 4 bases and J by 3 bases, and 16 bases separated the two germline ends. From germline, CDR1 is GTSNPN and CDR2 SVGIG (reference sequence). The CDR3: CAWIPPVGIYNEQFF. CDR3 DNA: TGTGCCTGGATCCCTCCGGTGGGAATCTACAATGAGCAGTTCTTC.